The 29 T cell receptor beta chains presented below share a single source sample, sequenced in a study of PD-1 blockade in classical Hodgkin lymphoma. Here immunoSEQ multiplex PCR was the method, and the copy in TCRdb shows in-frame clones only, minus some. The repertoire consists of roughly 100,000 clones, with approximately 89% occurring once and the leading ten covering around 20%. This sample's time point: cycle 4 day 1 (C4D1), after 6 weeks of nivolumab. All patients experienced relapse after autologous stem cell transplantation, and brentuximab vedotin exposure was variable. The material was peripheral blood mononuclear cells (PBMCs), obtained before the fourth cycle of nivolumab. These receptors originate from a human donor with classical Hodgkin lymphoma.

This clone was counted a single time. J is TRBJ2-5 and V is TRBV7-2; TRBD1 might be the D (5 bases). Trimming left V 5 bases short and J 5 bases short, with 15 bases between. The germline V gene has CDR1 SGHTA and CDR2 FQGNSA. The CDR3 contains 14 residues. The CDR3 sequence: CASSASGSRETQYF. CDR3 nucleotide sequence: TGTGCCAGCAGCGCATCAGGGTCTCGGGAGACCCAGTACTTC.

This clone turned up a few times. The chain couples TRBV18 to TRBJ1-2; TRBD1 aligns across 9 bases. Losses at the gene ends were 3 bases for V and 10 bases for J; bases not matched to a gene: 9. Per germline, CDR1 KGHSH and CDR2 LQKENI. This CDR3 region has 14 residues. This chain's CDR3 is CASSPQRDRAIYTF. In DNA form, the CDR3 reads TGTGCCAGCTCACCCCAACGGGACAGGGCAATCTACACCTTC.

The chain combines TRBV7-7 with TRBJ2-3; 11 positions match TRBD2. The J segment lost 4 bases and the V segment lost 6 bases, leaving 12 bases of the junction unmatched. CDR3 length equals 17 residues. Germline loops: CDR1 SSHAT, CDR2 FNYEAQ (reference sequence). CDR3 coding DNA: TGTGCCAGCAGTATCGGACTAGCGGGTCTGGGCGCAGATACGCAGTATTTT. Translated, it gives CASSIGLAGLGADTQYF.

The chain links TRBV5-6 to TRBJ2-1, with TRBD2 as a possible D gene (6 bases). Trimming removed 1 base at V and 0 bases at J, with 11 bases between. CDR1 SGHDT and CDR2 YYEEEE come from the germline V gene. CDR3 length: 16 residues. The CDR3 DNA reads as TGTGCCAGCAGCTTGTGGGCGGGACGCTCCTACAATGAGCAGTTCTTC. This encodes CASSLWAGRSYNEQFF.

J is TRBJ2-1 and V is TRBV5-1; D is unresolved. With 3 bases removed from V and 3 bases from J, the gap between germline ends came to 19 bases. The CDR3 length is 17 residues. CDR1 and CDR2 (germline): SGHRS, YFSETQ. The CDR3 spells CASSSLFVGSLYNEQFF. CDR3 DNA: TGCGCCAGCAGCTCCCTTTTTGTGGGTTCACTCTACAATGAGCAGTTCTTC.

J is TRBJ1-2 and V is TRBV2; D may be TRBD1 (5 bases). The CDR3 covers 14 residues. V lost 2 bases, J lost 2 bases, and 9 bases lay in between. The germline gives CDR1 SNHLY, CDR2 FYNNEI. CDR3 DNA: TGTGCCAGCAGTGAAAGGGGAAGGAACTATGGCTACACCTTC. This encodes CASSERGRNYGYTF.

In nucleotides, the CDR3 is TGTGCCAGCAGTGTCGACAGGATCTATGGCTACACCTTC. Residues: CASSVDRIYGYTF. The genes are TRBV6-1 and TRBJ1-2; D is possibly TRBD1 (6 bases). Germline V gives CDR1 MNHNS, CDR2 SASEGT. The CDR3 is made up of 13 amino acids. The V end lost 4 bases, the J end lost 4 bases, and 10 bases lay between the germline ends.

The chain has TRBV4-3 and TRBJ2-2; 8 bases match TRBD2. Germline loops: CDR1 LGHNA, CDR2 YSLEER. The CDR3 consists of 14 residues. With 4 bases clipped from V and 2 bases from J, the junction kept 0 bases outside the gene matches. CDR3 protein: CASSRTSNTGELFF. The DNA for the CDR3 is TGCGCCAGCAGCCGGACTAGCAACACCGGGGAGCTGTTTTTT.

The genes are TRBV18 and TRBJ2-3, with 10 bases lining up with TRBD2. Germline values: CDR1 KGHSH, CDR2 LQKENI. The CDR3 is made up of 18 amino acids. V was pared by 0 bases and J by 2 bases, with 8 bases of the junction left unmatched. CDR3 coding DNA: TGTGCCAGCTCACCACCGCTAATAACTAGCGGGACCACAGATACGCAGTATTTT. As protein: CASSPPLITSGTTDTQYF.

V and J are TRBV6-5 and TRBJ2-1, with D perhaps matching TRBD2 (6 bases). V was cut by 4 bases and J by 8 bases, with 12 bases left in between. The CDR3 has 13 residues. The germline gives CDR1 MNHEY, CDR2 SVGAGI. In DNA, the CDR3 is TGTGCCAGCAGTTTCCGCTGGGGGGATGAGCAGTTCTTC. It translates to CASSFRWGDEQFF.

This rearrangement joins TRBV28 to TRBJ1-2, with D possibly TRBD1 on 5 matching bases. The V gene's germline CDR1 is MDHEN and CDR2 SYDVKM. This CDR3 is built from 15 residues. V lost 2 bases to trimming and J lost 0 bases, with 10 bases between them. The CDR3 bases are TGTGCCAGCAGTTTAAGGACAAGAGCTAACTATGGCTACACCTTC. Translating gives CASSLRTRANYGYTF.

The chain joins TRBV5-1 to TRBJ2-7; D uncertain. V was clipped by 3 bases and J by 1 base, with 5 bases between them. The germline CDR1 and CDR2 sequences are SGHRS and YFSETQ. The length of the CDR3 is 12 residues. The CDR3 protein is CASSSLSYEQYF. CDR3 DNA: TGCGCCAGCAGCTCCCTATCCTACGAGCAGTACTTC.

The CDR3, as DNA: TGTGCCAGCAGCCAACGCCCACCGCCGGGACAGATCTATGGCTACACCTTC. It codes for CASSQRPPPGQIYGYTF. The genes are TRBV4-2 and TRBJ1-2, with 7 bases fitting TRBD1. The V and J ends lost 2 bases and 4 bases, in that order; junction bases with no gene match: 13. In germline, CDR1 is LGHNA, CDR2 YNFKEQ. This CDR3 spans 17 amino acids.

This sequence joins TRBV19 and TRBJ1-1, with no clear D. CDR3 length: 12 residues. CDR1 and CDR2 from the germline V gene are LNHDA and SQIVND (reference sequence). V shed 1 base and J shed 7 bases, with 7 bases lying between them. The CDR3: CASSIGQVEAFF. The CDR3 nucleotides are TGTGCCAGTAGTATAGGACAAGTTGAAGCTTTCTTT.

This rearrangement joins TRBV7-8 to TRBJ1-5, with 8 bases that match TRBD1. V trimming: 2 bases; J trimming: 7 bases; junction bases outside the gene matches: 7. This CDR3 contains 15 residues. Germline values: CDR1 SGHVS, CDR2 FQNEAQ. The CDR3 loop reads CASSLRDRTSQPQHF. The CDR3 DNA reads TGTGCCAGCAGCTTAAGGGACAGGACAAGCCAGCCCCAGCATTTT.

This chain connects TRBV18 to TRBJ1-1; D remains ambiguous. The ends were cut back, 3 bases at V and 0 bases at J, with 8 bases in the middle. Germline-derived CDR1 and CDR2 are KGHSH and LQKENI. The CDR3 has 14 amino acids. CDR3 bases: TGTGCCAGCTCACCCGGTGCAGTGAACACTGAAGCTTTCTTT. Its translation: CASSPGAVNTEAFF.

This sequence joins TRBV7-2 and TRBJ2-5; no definite D call. The CDR3 length is 11 residues. Germline loops: CDR1 SGHTA, CDR2 FQGNSA. The germline V and J ends were trimmed by 8 bases and 7 bases, with 11 bases remaining between them. CDR3 coding DNA: TGTGCCAGCTCCGATTTCGGGACCCAGTACTTC. It encodes CASSDFGTQYF.

By sample fraction, this clone is medium-sized. The chain employs TRBV25-1 and TRBJ2-1; 8 nucleotides agree with TRBD2. Germline lookup yields CDR1 MGHDK and CDR2 SYGVNS. CDR3 length: 15 residues. V gave up 1 base and J gave up 8 bases; unmatched junction bases: 7. CDR3 region: CASSESSGSGDEQFF. The CDR3 DNA sequence: TGTGCCAGCAGTGAATCGAGCGGGAGTGGTGATGAGCAGTTCTTC.

The rearrangement joins TRBV7-9 to TRBJ1-2; D gene ambiguous. Between the trimmed V and J ends, which lost 7 bases and 4 bases, there was a span of 13 bases. The V gene's germline CDR1 is SEHNR and CDR2 FQNEAQ (reference sequence). The CDR3 is 13 amino acids. The CDR3 is CASTNPGGYGYTF. The CDR3 DNA follows: TGTGCCAGCACCAATCCCGGCGGCTATGGCTACACCTTC.

The rearrangement uses TRBV10-1 and TRBJ2-1, with 10 bases lining up with TRBD2. Germline assignment: CDR1 WNHNN and CDR2 SYGVQD (reference sequence). The CDR3 consists of 17 residues. V lost 0 bases to trimming and J lost 4 bases; unmatched junction nucleotides: 6. The CDR3 region has the DNA TGCGCCAGCAGTGAGTCGCTAGCGGGAGCCGGATACAATGAGCAGTTCTTC. Translating it yields CASSESLAGAGYNEQFF.

This rearrangement joins TRBV30 to TRBJ2-1, with D unclear. CDR1 is GTSNPN and CDR2 is SVGIG in the germline V gene (reference sequence). The CDR3 totals 9 residues. Trimming pared 5 bases from V and 8 bases from J, leaving 4 bases between. CDR3 sequence: CAWGDEQFF. The CDR3 DNA follows: TGTGCCTGGGGGGATGAGCAGTTCTTC.

As DNA, the CDR3 is TGTGCCATCGGCTCCGGGACTAGCGGGAGAGGAGCCTACAATGAGCAGTTCTTC. Amino acid sequence: CAIGSGTSGRGAYNEQFF. V is TRBV10-3 and J is TRBJ2-1; 14 bases map to TRBD2. The CDR3 is made up of 18 amino acids. CDR1 is ENHRY and CDR2 is SYGVKD in the germline V gene. Trimming removed 8 bases from V and 2 bases from J; junction bases left unmatched: 11.

This clone was found a few times. The genes are TRBV5-6 and TRBJ1-5; D is undetermined. The CDR3 runs 12 residues. V lost 3 bases and J lost 9, with 10 bases in between. Germline V CDR1 and CDR2: SGHDT, YYEEEE. CDR3 residues: CASSYTGGPQHF. CDR3 DNA sequence: TGTGCCAGCAGCTATACCGGCGGGCCCCAGCATTTT. Full variable domain (remainder filled in from reference TRBV5-6 and TRBJ1-5): DAGVTQSPTHLIKTRGQQVTLRCSPKSGHDTVSWYQQALGQGPQFIFQYYEEEERQRGNFPDRFSGHQFPNYSSELNVNALLLGDSALYLCASSYTGGPQHFGDGTRLSIL.

The chain combines TRBV19 with TRBJ2-7, with D possibly matching TRBD1 (6 bases). CDR3 size: 15 residues. V shed 4 bases and J shed 1 base, with 14 bases lying between them. The germline gives CDR1 LNHDA, CDR2 SQIVND (reference sequence). In nucleotides, the CDR3 is TGTGCCAGTAGTAGAACCGGACAGACATCCTACGAGCAGTACTTC. It translates to CASSRTGQTSYEQYF.

This clone has only one observation. The chain carries TRBV27 and TRBJ2-7; D uncertain. V gave up 6 bases and J gave up 0 bases, with 9 bases separating them. Germline CDR1 and CDR2: MNHEY and SMNVEV (reference sequence). CDR3 size: 13 residues. The CDR3 is CASSRSDSYEQYF. CDR3 sequence (DNA): TGTGCCAGCAGCCGCAGCGACTCCTACGAGCAGTACTTC.

J is TRBJ2-7 and V is TRBV20-1; D is tentatively TRBD1 or TRBD2 (6 bases each). CDR3 length: 10 residues. V was shortened by 6 bases and J by 6 bases, with 9 bases between the two germline ends. Germline CDR1 and CDR2: DFQATT and SNEGSKA (reference sequence). CDR3 sequence: CSARGPEQYF. CDR3 sequence (DNA): TGCAGTGCCCGGGGGCCCGAGCAGTACTTC.

This chain joins TRBV10-1 and TRBJ1-1, with a possible D match to TRBD1 (5 bases). Trimming removed 4 bases at V and 1 base at J, with 13 bases between. CDR1 is WNHNN, CDR2 SYGVQD, per germline (reference sequence). The CDR3 runs 15 residues. The CDR3 coding sequence is TGCGCCAGCAGTGGCACCGGGACGGGGAACACTGAAGCTTTCTTT. This translates into CASSGTGTGNTEAFF.

The rearrangement uses TRBV30 and TRBJ2-7, with D uncertain. This CDR3 region has 14 residues. The ends were cut back, 0 bases at V and 7 bases at J, with 16 bases in the middle. Germline CDR1 and CDR2: GTSNPN and SVGIG (reference sequence). The CDR3 DNA follows: TGTGCCTGGAGTGTACTTTCGTCGTTTGGGGAGCAGTACTTC. It specifies CAWSVLSSFGEQYF.

This sequence joins TRBV4-1 and TRBJ2-7; 11 positions match TRBD1. The CDR3 is 15 residues long. Per the germline V gene, CDR1 is MGHRA and CDR2 is YSYEKL. V lost 4 bases, J lost 1 base, and 3 bases stayed unmatched. The CDR3 is CASSPGQGASYEQYF. The CDR3 nucleotides are TGCGCCAGCAGCCCTGGACAGGGGGCTTCCTACGAGCAGTACTTC.